This TCR beta chain was sequenced in a study of blood T cells in healthy people across ages. This clonotype was observed a handful of times. Its antigen is unidentified. The V end lost 2 bases, the J end lost 4 bases, and 4 bases lay between the germline ends. Germline V CDR1 and CDR2: KGHDR, SFDVKD. This CDR3 has 12 amino acids. Using a J-beta primer mix together with a sample-barcoded 5' primer, a second PCR was run for roughly 6 to 12 cycles. MiXCR was run by TCRdb on the 5' RACE reads, yielding one entry per CDR3 protein. Of around 990,000 distinct CDR3 sequences in the sample, less than 25% were seen once. Notes on the study in general: Greater diversity and more naive CD4+ cells were seen in long-lived donors than in aged donors.

This sample also belongs to another study, concerning T cells of mothers and their children. That report adds: RNA was extracted, and all of it went into cDNA synthesis at about 1.6 ug per 15 ul. The yield was over 9 million TCR beta CDR3 reads from each mother and a few million from each child. Thymic selection molds TCR recombination output in much the same way for related pairs as for unrelated pairs.

Sequencing input: blood. The chain links TRBV24-1 to TRBJ2-5; D is unclear. The sequence was collected from a girl aged 2 to 10 in good health. For the CDR3, the DNA is TGTGCCACCAGTGATTCCAGAGAGACCCAGTACTTC. It codes for CATSDSRETQYF.